This passage covers 17 T cell receptor beta chains from one sample sequenced in a study of blood T cell repertoires in COVID-19. Profiling relied on immunoSEQ multiplex PCR, and the TCRdb table lists in-frame clones only, not all of them. This sample has approximately 260,000 clones, with approximately 88% found just once. The sequenced material came from peripheral blood. The origin of the receptors is a man between 45 and 60 years old with acute or convalescent COVID-19.

The chain is built from TRBV30 and TRBJ1-1; D not resolved. Germline loops: CDR1 GTSNPN, CDR2 SVGIG (reference sequence). V gave up 0 bases and J gave up 2 bases, with 10 bases separating them. This CDR3 is built from 14 residues. In DNA, the CDR3 is TGTGCCTGGAGTGTAATACAGACAAACACTGAAGCTTTCTTT. It yields the protein CAWSVIQTNTEAFF.

The chain uses TRBV7-9 and TRBJ1-3; 7 bases align to TRBD1. The CDR3 runs 14 residues. V lost 5 bases and J lost 4; bases outside the gene matches: 5. Germline values: CDR1 SEHNR, CDR2 FQNEAQ (reference sequence). The CDR3 DNA is TGTGCCAGCAGCACAGACAGGGCCGGAAACACCATATATTTT. Translation gives CASSTDRAGNTIYF.

The rearrangement joins TRBV21-1 to TRBJ1-2; the table's D call TRBD1 went unverified against the DNA. TRBV21-1 is annotated as a pseudogene. This CDR3 contains 14 residues. The CDR3 DNA sequence: TGTGCCAGCAGCAAATCCATGACAGACTATGGCTACACCTTC. Translation gives CASSKSMTDYGYTF.

The chain couples TRBV11-2 to TRBJ2-7; 8 nucleotides align to TRBD1. Germline CDR1 is SGHAT and CDR2 is FQNNGV. Unmatched junction bases numbered 9, after V lost 4 bases and J lost 4 bases. This CDR3 has 15 amino acids. In nucleotides, the CDR3 is TGTGCCAGCAGCTCGGGGACAGGCTGGGTGTACGAGCAGTACTTC. This sequence encodes CASSSGTGWVYEQYF. Supplemented by reference TRBV11-2 and TRBJ2-7, the full variable domain reads EAGVAQSPRYKIIEKRQSVAFWCNPISGHATLYWYQQILGQGPKLLIQFQNNGVVDDSQLPKDRFSAERLKGVDSTLKIQPAKLEDSAVYLCASSSGTGWVYEQYFGPGTRLTVT.

J is TRBJ1-1 and V is TRBV7-9, with D possibly being TRBD1 (5 bases). This CDR3 has 15 amino acids. The germline V and J ends were trimmed by 5 bases and 1 base, with 14 bases remaining between them. CDR1 and CDR2 (germline): SEHNR, FQNEAQ (reference sequence). DNA of the CDR3: TGTGCCAGCAGCCCTGGGGGGGGACCGAACACTGAAGCTTTCTTT. Residues: CASSPGGGPNTEAFF.

The chain carries TRBV30 and TRBJ2-1, with a weak D call TRBD2 (5 bases). From germline, CDR1 is GTSNPN and CDR2 SVGIG (reference sequence). V lost 1 base and J lost 6, with 22 bases in between. The CDR3 contains 17 residues. The CDR3 region has the DNA TGTGCCTGGAGTGCCCCCCCCGACTACGCGGCCCGCAATGAGCAGTTCTTC. Protein product: CAWSAPPDYAARNEQFF.

This clone was counted once. The chain recombines TRBV6-6 with TRBJ2-4; 9 nucleotides agree with TRBD2. The CDR3 is made up of 15 amino acids. The ends lost 6 bases at V and 9 bases at J; junction bases unmatched: 12. Germline lookup yields CDR1 MNHNY and CDR2 SVGAGI (reference sequence). CDR3 nucleotide sequence: TGTGCCAGCAGATCCCTTGGCGGGGGGGAGGGCATTCAGTACTTC. Its protein product is CASRSLGGGEGIQYF.

The chain carries TRBV9 and TRBJ2-3; perhaps TRBD2 as D (6 bases). Between the trimmed V and J ends, which lost 7 bases and 6 bases, there was a span of 12 bases. This CDR3 has 12 amino acids. The germline V gene encodes CDR1 SGDLS and CDR2 YYNGEE. CDR3 amino acids: CASGGLTDTQYF. As DNA, the CDR3 is TGTGCCAGCGGAGGGCTTACGGATACGCAGTATTTT.

The chain joins TRBV11-2 to TRBJ2-7, with D perhaps matching TRBD2 (6 bases). Germline V gene lookup returns CDR1 SGHAT and CDR2 FQNNGV. The CDR3 contains 16 residues. The V gene lost 2 bases and the J gene lost 2 bases, with 16 bases spanning the gap. In DNA form, the CDR3 reads TGTGCCAGCAGCTTAAGTATATATGGCGGGACCTACGAGCAGTACTTC. The encoded protein is CASSLSIYGGTYEQYF.

This chain uses TRBV7-6 with TRBJ2-7; tentatively, D is TRBD1 (7 bases). The CDR3 totals 13 residues. CDR1 and CDR2 from the germline V gene are SGHVS and FNYEAQ. V shed 5 bases and J shed 6 bases, with 14 bases lying between them. The DNA of the CDR3 is TGTGCCAGCAGCGGGCGGGACAGTCCCGAGCAGTACTTC. Protein: CASSGRDSPEQYF.

V and J are TRBV11-2 and TRBJ2-7; 15 bases are a match to TRBD2. The ends lost 5 bases at V and 1 base at J; junction bases unmatched: 6. In germline, CDR1 is SGHAT, CDR2 FQNNGV. The CDR3 consists of 17 residues. DNA of the CDR3: TGTGCCAGCAGCCCGGGACTAGCGGGGGGATTTTCCTACGAGCAGTACTTC. Its protein is CASSPGLAGGFSYEQYF.

The chain links TRBV10-3 to TRBJ2-1, with D tentatively TRBD1 (5 bases). The V end lost 5 bases, the J end lost 8 bases, and 16 bases lay between the germline ends. This CDR3 has 14 residues. Germline CDR1 and CDR2: ENHRY and SYGVKD. The CDR3 spells CAISSKQGLDEQFF. Written as DNA, the CDR3 is TGTGCCATCAGTAGCAAGCAGGGTTTGGATGAGCAGTTCTTC.

This chain links TRBV15 with TRBJ1-1; no reliable D call. With 3 bases removed from V and 4 bases from J, the gap between germline ends came to 12 bases. Germline V gene sequence: CDR1 LNHNV, CDR2 YYDKDF (reference sequence). CDR3 length: 14 amino acids. For the CDR3, the DNA is TGTGCCACCAGCAGGGCGAACCGGGGCACTGAAGCTTTCTTT. Translating gives CATSRANRGTEAFF.

This clone was counted between two and nine times. The chain uses TRBV5-1 and TRBJ1-4; TRBD1 aligns across 10 bases. After removal of 5 bases from V and 4 bases from J, the junction contained 8 bases not matched to a gene. Germline V lookup: CDR1 SGHRS, CDR2 YFSETQ. This CDR3 contains 16 residues. Written as DNA, the CDR3 is TGCGCCAGCAGGCCCGGGACAGGGGCGGATAATGAAAAACTGTTTTTT. It yields the protein CASRPGTGADNEKLFF.

The chain combines TRBV21-1 with TRBJ1-1. TRBV21-1 is marked as a pseudogene. This CDR3 contains 14 residues. Here the CDR3 reads CASSPKEGNTEAFF. CDR3 DNA: TGTGCCAGCAGCCCGAAGGAGGGGAACACTGAAGCTTTCTTT.

V is TRBV5-1 and J is TRBJ2-5, with 8 nucleotides matching TRBD1. Unmatched junction bases numbered 12, after V lost 0 bases and J lost 5 bases. Germline CDR1 is SGHRS and CDR2 is YFSETQ. The CDR3 contains 17 residues. CDR3 nucleotide sequence: TGCGCCAGCAGCTTGGGGGTGACCGGACAGGGTGAGGAGACCCAGTACTTC. Translated, it gives CASSLGVTGQGEETQYF.

V and J are TRBV3-1 (or the pseudogene TRBV3-2) and TRBJ1-4; 7 nucleotides agree with TRBD1. In germline, CDR1 is LGHDT, CDR2 YNNKEL (reference sequence). CDR3 length equals 14 residues. J gave up 13 bases and V 2 bases, and 10 bases lay outside the gene matches. Here the CDR3 DNA reads TGTGCCAGCAGCCAATCGACAGGGTCTAAAGGACTGTTTTTT. Its protein product is CASSQSTGSKGLFF.